The 18 T cell receptor beta chains given below trace back to one sample, sequenced in a study of CD8+ T cells in alopecia areata. RNA, once extracted, was reverse transcribed into cDNA for use as the sequencing template. The repertoire was sequenced with immunoSEQ multiplex PCR; TCRdb's copy has only in-frame clones and lacks some. The repertoire holds about 280,000 clones, with 55% to 70% as singletons. Treatment: oral pan-JAK inhibitor, 5-10 mg twice daily. The material was CD4+ T cells sorted from blood, obtained at week 24, from a patient treated with tofacitinib. Source of these receptors: a human donor with alopecia areata.

In nucleotides, the CDR3 is TGTGCCAGCAGCCCCCCCCTTGGGCGGGGTTTCTACAATGAGCAGTTCTTC. This sequence encodes CASSPPLGRGFYNEQFF. J is TRBJ2-1 and V is TRBV25-1, with D perhaps TRBD2 (6 bases). The germline gives CDR1 MGHDK, CDR2 SYGVNS. Trimming pared 6 bases from V and 3 bases from J, leaving 21 bases between. The CDR3 contains 17 residues.

J is TRBJ1-1 and V is TRBV29-1; tentative D call: TRBD1 (6 bases). The CDR3 totals 15 residues. The germline V gene encodes CDR1 SQVTM and CDR2 ANQGSEA. Trimming took 3 bases from V and 6 from J, leaving 20 bases between them. The CDR3 loop reads CSVDIGAGVSPEAFF. CDR3 sequence (DNA): TGCAGCGTTGATATAGGCGCAGGGGTGTCTCCTGAAGCTTTCTTT.

The chain employs TRBV7-2 and TRBJ2-4; D is undetermined. Germline V gene data show CDR1 as SGHTA and CDR2 as FQGNSA. The V end was cut by 1 base, the J end by 9 bases, with 4 bases between. CDR3 length: 11 amino acids. This CDR3 reads CASSLGGIQYF. CDR3 coding DNA: TGTGCCAGCAGCTTAGGGGGCATTCAGTACTTC.

The rearrangement uses TRBV30 and TRBJ2-1, with D possibly being TRBD1 (5 bases). Trimming stripped 4 bases from V and 8 bases from J, with 15 bases between. CDR1 GTSNPN and CDR2 SVGIG come from the germline V gene (reference sequence). There are 13 residues in the CDR3. The CDR3 DNA sequence: TGTGCCTGGAAGGAAATGGCCAGGGATGAGCAGTTCTTC. This encodes CAWKEMARDEQFF.

The chain joins TRBV18 to TRBJ2-7, with D perhaps matching TRBD1 or TRBD2 (5 bases each). The CDR3 spans 13 residues. From germline, CDR1 is KGHSH and CDR2 LQKENI. V was clipped by 3 bases and J by 4 bases, with 10 bases between them. The CDR3 here is CASSPGPSYEQYF. DNA of the CDR3: TGTGCCAGCTCACCGGGACCGAGTTACGAGCAGTACTTC.

This clone was counted a few times. The chain has TRBV9 and TRBJ2-7; unclear D gene. Germline V gene lookup returns CDR1 SGDLS and CDR2 YYNGEE. The CDR3 loop spans 15 amino acids. The V and J ends lost 0 bases and 4 bases respectively, with 14 bases between them. The CDR3 region has the DNA TGTGCCAGCAGCGTAGCCGCACCGGCCCCTTACGAGCAGTACTTC. It yields the protein CASSVAAPAPYEQYF.

The rearrangement uses TRBV19 and TRBJ2-7, with 11 bases aligning to TRBD1. The CDR3 runs to 13 residues. Germline CDR1 and CDR2: LNHDA and SQIVND (reference sequence). V lost 10 bases to trimming and J lost 2 bases; unmatched junction nucleotides: 4. CDR3 bases: TGTGCCACACGGGACAGGGGGACCTACGAGCAGTACTTC. It codes for CATRDRGTYEQYF.

This clone showed up just a few times. The chain joins TRBV29-1 to TRBJ1-1; the match to TRBD1 covers 8 bases. This CDR3 has 12 amino acids. Looked up from germline, CDR1 is SQVTM and CDR2 is ANQGSEA. V trimming: 6 bases; J trimming: 3 bases; junction bases outside the gene matches: 3. The CDR3 spells CSVGQAYTEAFF. CDR3 nucleotide sequence: TGCAGCGTGGGACAGGCATACACTGAAGCTTTCTTT. The whole variable domain, remainder taken from reference TRBV29-1 and TRBJ1-1, is SAVISQKPSRDICQRGTSLTIQCQVDSQVTMMFWYRQQPGQSLTLIATANQGSEATYESGFVIDKFPISRPNLTFSTLTVSNMSPEDSSIYLCSVGQAYTEAFFGQGTRLTVV.

This clone was seen more than once but under ten times. V and J are TRBV7-3 and TRBJ1-1, with no clear D. The CDR3 is made up of 13 amino acids. Germline CDR1 is SGHTA and CDR2 is FQGTGA. The ends were cut back, 5 bases at V and 3 bases at J, with 10 bases in the middle. CDR3 sequence: CASSPSWDTEAFF. Written as DNA, the CDR3 is TGTGCCAGCAGCCCCTCCTGGGACACTGAAGCTTTCTTT.

This rearrangement joins TRBV29-1 to TRBJ2-5; tentative D call: TRBD2 (6 bases). This CDR3 has 12 amino acids. Looked up from germline, CDR1 is SQVTM and CDR2 is ANQGSEA. The ends were cut back, 6 bases at V and 5 bases at J, with 13 bases in the middle. CDR3 bases: TGCAGCGTGGGACTTCCCAGGGAGACCCAGTACTTC. This codes for CSVGLPRETQYF.

The CDR3 region has the DNA TGTGCCAGCAGTTTTCAGGGCCGAAATTCACCCCTCCACTTT. It translates to CASSFQGRNSPLHF. V gene TRBV27 combines with J gene TRBJ1-6; D may be TRBD1 (5 bases). Germline V lookup: CDR1 MNHEY, CDR2 SMNVEV (reference sequence). The CDR3 is 14 amino acids. Trimming pared 3 bases from V and 7 bases from J, leaving 10 bases between.

This clone appeared a few times. J is TRBJ2-5 and V is TRBV7-8; D perhaps matches TRBD2 (5 bases). This CDR3 has 13 amino acids. Germline V gene sequence: CDR1 SGHVS, CDR2 FQNEAQ. The ends were cut back, 5 bases at V and 5 bases at J, with 12 bases in the middle. The CDR3 protein is CASSPTILETQYF. The CDR3 coding sequence is TGTGCCAGCAGCCCGACTATACTTGAGACCCAGTACTTC.

Only a few counts were recorded for this clone. This chain connects TRBV15 to TRBJ1-1; 7 bases map to TRBD1. CDR3 length: 15 residues. V trimming: 0 bases; J trimming: 4 bases; junction bases outside the gene matches: 5. Per germline, CDR1 LNHNV and CDR2 YYDKDF (reference sequence). The CDR3 is CATSRDPTGLTEAFF. In DNA form, the CDR3 reads TGTGCCACCAGCAGAGACCCGACAGGGCTCACTGAAGCTTTCTTT.

Regarding this clone: The junction differs from germline at one of its ends, possibly a read error. This rearrangement joins TRBV7-3 to TRBJ1-5; no clear D gene. Looked up from germline, CDR1 is SGHTA and CDR2 is FQGTGA. This CDR3 is built from 14 residues. Here the CDR3 DNA reads TGCGCCAGCAGCCAAGGGCTATGGGGTCAGCCCCAGCATTTT. Amino acid sequence: CASSQGLWGQPQHF.

The chain uses TRBV6-6 and TRBJ2-2, with TRBD2 identical over 9 bases. CDR3 length equals 15 residues. The V and J ends lost 6 bases and 6 bases, in that order; junction bases with no gene match: 8. Germline V gene lookup returns CDR1 MNHNY and CDR2 SVGAGI (reference sequence). The CDR3 DNA reads as TGTGCCAGCAGCCCCGGGACTAGCCCTGCCGGGGAGCTGTTTTTT. Amino acids: CASSPGTSPAGELFF.

The J gene is TRBJ1-5, the V gene TRBV20-1, with D perhaps TRBD1 (5 bases). The CDR3 runs 11 residues. From germline, CDR1 is DFQATT and CDR2 SNEGSKA (reference sequence). The V gene lost 1 base and the J gene lost 12 bases, with 10 bases spanning the gap. The CDR3: CSARGQGRQHF. The DNA of the CDR3 is TGCAGTGCTAGAGGGCAGGGACGCCAGCATTTT.

This clone was seen more than once but under ten times. The chain uses TRBV4-1 and TRBJ1-1, with D perhaps TRBD1 (5 bases). From germline, CDR1 is MGHRA and CDR2 YSYEKL. V dropped 1 base and J dropped 2 bases, with 17 bases sitting between them. CDR3 length: 17 residues. For the CDR3, the DNA is TGCGCCAGCAGCCAAGGGGGCGCAGGGTGGTATAACACTGAAGCTTTCTTT. As protein: CASSQGGAGWYNTEAFF.

The chain links TRBV2 to TRBJ2-5, with 11 nucleotides matching TRBD2. The CDR3 spans 15 residues. After removal of 5 bases from V and 2 bases from J, the junction contained 4 bases not matched to a gene. Germline V lookup: CDR1 SNHLY, CDR2 FYNNEI. The CDR3 protein is CASSPGTSGQETQYF. CDR3 coding DNA: TGTGCCAGCAGTCCCGGGACTAGCGGACAAGAGACCCAGTACTTC.